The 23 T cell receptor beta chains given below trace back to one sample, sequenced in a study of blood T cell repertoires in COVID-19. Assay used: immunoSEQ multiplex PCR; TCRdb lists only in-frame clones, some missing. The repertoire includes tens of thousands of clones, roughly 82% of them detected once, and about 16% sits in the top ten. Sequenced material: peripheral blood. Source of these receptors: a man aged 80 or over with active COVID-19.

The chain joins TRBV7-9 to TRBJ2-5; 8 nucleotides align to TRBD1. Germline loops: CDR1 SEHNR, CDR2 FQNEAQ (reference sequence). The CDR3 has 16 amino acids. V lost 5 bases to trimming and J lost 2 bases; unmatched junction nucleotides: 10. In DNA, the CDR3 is TGTGCCAGCAGCCCACGAGAGGACAGGGTGCAAGAGACCCAGTACTTC. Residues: CASSPREDRVQETQYF.

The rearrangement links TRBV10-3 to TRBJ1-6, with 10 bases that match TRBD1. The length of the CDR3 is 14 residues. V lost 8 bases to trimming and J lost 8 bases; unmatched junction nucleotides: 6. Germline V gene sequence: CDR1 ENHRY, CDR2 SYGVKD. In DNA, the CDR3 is TGTGCCATCGGACAGGGGGAATCTTATTCACCCCTCCACTTT. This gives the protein CAIGQGESYSPLHF.

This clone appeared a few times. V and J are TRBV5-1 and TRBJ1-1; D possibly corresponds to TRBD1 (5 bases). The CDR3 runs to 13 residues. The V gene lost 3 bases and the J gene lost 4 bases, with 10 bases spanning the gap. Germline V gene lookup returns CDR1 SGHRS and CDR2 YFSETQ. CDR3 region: CASSSNGGTEAFF. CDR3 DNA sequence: TGCGCCAGCAGCTCCAACGGGGGCACTGAAGCTTTCTTT.

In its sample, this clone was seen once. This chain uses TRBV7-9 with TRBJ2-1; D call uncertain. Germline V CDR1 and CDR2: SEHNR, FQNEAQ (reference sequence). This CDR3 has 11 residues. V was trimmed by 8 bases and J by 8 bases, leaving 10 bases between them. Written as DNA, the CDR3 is TGTGCCAGCGCCAGCGTCTATGAGCAGTTCTTC. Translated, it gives CASASVYEQFF. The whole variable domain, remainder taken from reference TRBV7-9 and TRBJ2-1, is DTGVSQNPRHKITKRGQNVTFRCDPISEHNRLYWYRQTLGQGPEFLTYFQNEAQLEKSRLLSDRFSAERPKGSFSTLEIQRTEQGDSAMYLCASASVYEQFFGPGTRLTVL.

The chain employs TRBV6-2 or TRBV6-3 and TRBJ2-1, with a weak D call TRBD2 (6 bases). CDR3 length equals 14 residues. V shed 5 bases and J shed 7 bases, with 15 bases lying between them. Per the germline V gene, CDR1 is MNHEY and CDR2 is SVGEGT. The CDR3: CASSEGLLKNEQFF. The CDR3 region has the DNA TGTGCCAGCAGTGAGGGACTTCTGAAAAATGAGCAGTTCTTC.

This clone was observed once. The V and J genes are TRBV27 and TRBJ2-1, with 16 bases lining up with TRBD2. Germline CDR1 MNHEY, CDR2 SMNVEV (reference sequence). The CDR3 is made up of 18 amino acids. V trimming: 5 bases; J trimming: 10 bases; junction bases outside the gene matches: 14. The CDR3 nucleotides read TGTGCCAGCAGTCTAACGTCGGGACTAGCGGGAGGGTGGGGGGAGCAGTTCTTC. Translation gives CASSLTSGLAGGWGEQFF.

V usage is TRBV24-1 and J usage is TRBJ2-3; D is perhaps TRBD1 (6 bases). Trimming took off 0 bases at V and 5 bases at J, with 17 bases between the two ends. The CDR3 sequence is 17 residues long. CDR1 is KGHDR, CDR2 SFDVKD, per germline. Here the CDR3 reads CATSDLHAGVRRDTQYF. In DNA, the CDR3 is TGTGCCACCAGTGATTTGCACGCAGGGGTGAGAAGAGATACGCAGTATTTT.

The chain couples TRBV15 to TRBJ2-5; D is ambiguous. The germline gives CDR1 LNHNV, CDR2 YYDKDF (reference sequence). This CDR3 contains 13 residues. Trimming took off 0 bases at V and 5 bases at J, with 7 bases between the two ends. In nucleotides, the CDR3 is TGTGCCACCAGCAGAGATGTCCCGGAGACCCAGTACTTC. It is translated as CATSRDVPETQYF.

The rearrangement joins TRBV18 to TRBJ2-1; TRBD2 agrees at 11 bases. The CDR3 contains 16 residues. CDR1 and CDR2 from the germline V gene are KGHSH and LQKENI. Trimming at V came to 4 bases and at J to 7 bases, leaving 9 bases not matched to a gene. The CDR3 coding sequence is TGTGCCAGCTCACGGGTAGCGGGAGGGCTTGGAAATGAGCAGTTCTTC. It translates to CASSRVAGGLGNEQFF.

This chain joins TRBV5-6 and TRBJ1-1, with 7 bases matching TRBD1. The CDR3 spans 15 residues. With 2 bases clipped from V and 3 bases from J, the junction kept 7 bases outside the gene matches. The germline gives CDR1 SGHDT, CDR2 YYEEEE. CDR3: CASSFVGRGYTEAFF. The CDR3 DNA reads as TGTGCCAGCAGCTTCGTTGGCAGGGGGTACACTGAAGCTTTCTTT.

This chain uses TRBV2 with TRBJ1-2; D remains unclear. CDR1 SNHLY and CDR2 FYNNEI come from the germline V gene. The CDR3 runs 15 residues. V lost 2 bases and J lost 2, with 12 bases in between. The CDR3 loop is CASSEYEGSNYGYTF. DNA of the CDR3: TGTGCCAGCAGTGAATACGAGGGATCGAACTATGGCTACACCTTC. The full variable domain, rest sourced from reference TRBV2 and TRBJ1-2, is EPEVTQTPSHQVTQMGQEVILRCVPISNHLYFYWYRQILGQKVEFLVSFYNNEISEKSEIFDDQFSVERPDGSNFTLKIRSTKLEDSAMYFCASSEYEGSNYGYTFGSGTRLTVV.

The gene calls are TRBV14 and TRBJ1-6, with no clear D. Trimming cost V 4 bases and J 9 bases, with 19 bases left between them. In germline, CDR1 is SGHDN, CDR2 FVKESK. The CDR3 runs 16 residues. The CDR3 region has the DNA TGTGCCAGCAGCCGCTACACCGCCGGGGATAGTTCACCCCTCCACTTT. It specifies CASSRYTAGDSSPLHF.

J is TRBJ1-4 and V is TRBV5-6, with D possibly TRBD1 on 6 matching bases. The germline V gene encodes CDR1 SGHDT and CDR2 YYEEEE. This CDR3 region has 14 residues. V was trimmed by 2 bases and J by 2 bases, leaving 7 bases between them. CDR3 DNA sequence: TGTGCCAGCAGCTTCCAGGGGACTAATGAAAAACTGTTTTTT. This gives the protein CASSFQGTNEKLFF. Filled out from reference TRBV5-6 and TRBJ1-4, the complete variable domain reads DAGVTQSPTHLIKTRGQQVTLRCSPKSGHDTVSWYQQALGQGPQFIFQYYEEEERQRGNFPDRFSGHQFPNYSSELNVNALLLGDSALYLCASSFQGTNEKLFFGSGTQLSVL.

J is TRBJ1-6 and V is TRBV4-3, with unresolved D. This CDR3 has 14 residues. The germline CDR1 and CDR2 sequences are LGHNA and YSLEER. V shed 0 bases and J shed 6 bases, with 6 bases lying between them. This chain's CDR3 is CASSQDIVNSPLHF. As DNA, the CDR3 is TGCGCCAGCAGCCAAGATATCGTTAATTCACCCCTCCACTTT.

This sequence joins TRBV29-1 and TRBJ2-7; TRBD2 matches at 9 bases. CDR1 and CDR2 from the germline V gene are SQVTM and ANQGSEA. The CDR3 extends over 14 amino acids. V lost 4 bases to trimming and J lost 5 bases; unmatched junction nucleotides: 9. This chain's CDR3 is CSVGREGLGDEQYF. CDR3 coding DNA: TGCAGCGTTGGGCGGGAGGGCCTCGGAGACGAGCAGTACTTC.

This CDR3 is CASRPRDRANNEQFF. In DNA form, the CDR3 reads TGTGCCAGCAGACCGCGGGACAGGGCCAACAATGAGCAGTTCTTC. This chain uses TRBV6-5 with TRBJ2-1; TRBD1 matches 9 bases. V trimming: 6 bases; J trimming: 5 bases; junction bases outside the gene matches: 8. Germline CDR1 is MNHEY and CDR2 is SVGAGI. The CDR3 runs 15 residues.

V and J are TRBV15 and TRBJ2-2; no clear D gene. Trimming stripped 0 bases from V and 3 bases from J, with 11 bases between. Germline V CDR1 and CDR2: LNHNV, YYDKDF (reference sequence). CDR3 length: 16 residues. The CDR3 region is CATSRDPSTYTGELFF. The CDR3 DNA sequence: TGTGCCACCAGCAGAGATCCCTCTACCTACACCGGGGAGCTGTTTTTT.

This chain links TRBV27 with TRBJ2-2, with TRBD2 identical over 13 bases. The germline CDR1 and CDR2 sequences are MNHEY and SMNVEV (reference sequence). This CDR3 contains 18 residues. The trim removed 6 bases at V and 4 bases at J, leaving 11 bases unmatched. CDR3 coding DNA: TGTGCCAGCAGCCCTACTAGCGGGAGGGCCTTGGGCACCGGGGAGCTGTTTTTT. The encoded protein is CASSPTSGRALGTGELFF.

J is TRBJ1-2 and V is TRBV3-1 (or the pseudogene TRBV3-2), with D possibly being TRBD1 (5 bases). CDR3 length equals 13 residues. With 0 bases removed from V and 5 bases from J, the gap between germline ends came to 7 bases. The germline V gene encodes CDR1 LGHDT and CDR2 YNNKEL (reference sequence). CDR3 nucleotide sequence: TGTGCCAGCAGCCAAGATGGGGGGTATGGCTACACCTTC. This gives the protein CASSQDGGYGYTF.

The CDR3 loop is CASSQPSSPLHF. CDR3 in DNA: TGTGCCAGCAGCCAACCGAGTTCACCCCTCCACTTT. This chain uses TRBV14 with TRBJ1-6, with D hard to call. The CDR3 extends over 12 amino acids. Germline-derived CDR1 and CDR2 are SGHDN and FVKESK. V shed 2 bases and J shed 9 bases, with 5 bases lying between them.

The DNA for the CDR3 is TGTGCCAGCAGCCAATTAGAGTCGAACACCGGGGAGCTGTTTTTT. Encoded protein: CASSQLESNTGELFF. V and J are TRBV4-2 and TRBJ2-2, with unresolved D. Germline CDR1 reads LGHNA; CDR2 reads YNFKEQ. The CDR3 extends over 15 amino acids. Trimming stripped 2 bases from V and 0 bases from J, with 7 bases between.

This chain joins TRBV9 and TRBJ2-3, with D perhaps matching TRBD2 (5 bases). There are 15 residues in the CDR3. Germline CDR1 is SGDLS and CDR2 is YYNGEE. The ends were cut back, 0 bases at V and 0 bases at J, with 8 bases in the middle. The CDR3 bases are TGTGCCAGCAGCGTAGAGTGGACTAGCACAGATACGCAGTATTTT. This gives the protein CASSVEWTSTDTQYF.

CDR3 sequence (DNA): TGTGCCAGCAGCTTAACCCGGCAGGGCAAGTACGAGCAGTACTTC. This sequence encodes CASSLTRQGKYEQYF. The V and J genes are TRBV7-2 and TRBJ2-7; D perhaps matches TRBD1 (5 bases). The CDR3 extends over 15 amino acids. The germline CDR1 and CDR2 sequences are SGHTA and FQGNSA. V shed 2 bases and J shed 4 bases, with 15 bases lying between them.